The present TCR beta chain was sequenced within a study of blood T cell repertoires in COVID-19. Looking at the study overall: Some COVID-19 samples were acute and others convalescent; all came from the United States, Italy and Spain. The analysed material was cDNA or gDNA that came from T cells, B-cell-depleted T cells, or PBMCs.

CDR3 length: 14 amino acids. Between the trimmed V and J ends, which lost 0 bases and 5 bases, there was a span of 11 bases. Per germline, CDR1 SGHDT and CDR2 YYEEEE. Original handling: Estimated nucleated cell counts came from reference gene primer amplification. Libraries were prepared by immunoSEQ multiplex PCR; TCRdb keeps only in-frame clonotypes and omits some of them. V, J and clone size are taken as reported in that table, and D and trimming were inferred from the DNA itself. This sample has about 36,000 clones; 75% to 85% occur once, and the top ten carry about 40%. The genes are TRBV5-6 and TRBJ1-1; tentative D call: TRBD1 (5 bases). The sequenced material came from peripheral blood. This receptor was obtained from a human donor in a cohort sampled during active or convalescent COVID-19. The donor label of this sample is uncertain. CDR3 nucleotide sequence: TGTGCCAGCAGCTTGGTTAGGAGGGGAACTGAAGCTTTCTTT. This translates into CASSLVRRGTEAFF.